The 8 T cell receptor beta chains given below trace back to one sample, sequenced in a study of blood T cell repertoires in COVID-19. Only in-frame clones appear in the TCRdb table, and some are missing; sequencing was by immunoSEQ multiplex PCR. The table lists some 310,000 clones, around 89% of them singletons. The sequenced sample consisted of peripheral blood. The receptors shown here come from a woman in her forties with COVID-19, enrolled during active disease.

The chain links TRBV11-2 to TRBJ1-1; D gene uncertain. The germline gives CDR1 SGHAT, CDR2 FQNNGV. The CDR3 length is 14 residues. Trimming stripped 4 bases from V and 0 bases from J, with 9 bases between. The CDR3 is CASSSGYLNTEAFF. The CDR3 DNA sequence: TGTGCCAGCAGCTCGGGGTACTTGAACACTGAAGCTTTCTTT.

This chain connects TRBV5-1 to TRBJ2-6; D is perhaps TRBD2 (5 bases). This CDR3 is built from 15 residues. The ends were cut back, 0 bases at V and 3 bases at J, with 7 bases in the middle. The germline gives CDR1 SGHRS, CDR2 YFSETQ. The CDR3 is CASSLGAGGANVLTF. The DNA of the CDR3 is TGCGCCAGCAGCTTGGGGGCGGGTGGGGCCAACGTCCTGACTTTC.

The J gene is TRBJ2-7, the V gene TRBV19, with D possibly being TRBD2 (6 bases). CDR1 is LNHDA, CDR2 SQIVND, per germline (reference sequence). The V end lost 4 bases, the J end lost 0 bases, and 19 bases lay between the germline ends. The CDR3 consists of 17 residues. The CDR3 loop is CASSTRGTDGVSYEQYF. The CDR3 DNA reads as TGTGCCAGTAGTACCCGGGGGACCGATGGGGTCTCCTACGAGCAGTACTTC.

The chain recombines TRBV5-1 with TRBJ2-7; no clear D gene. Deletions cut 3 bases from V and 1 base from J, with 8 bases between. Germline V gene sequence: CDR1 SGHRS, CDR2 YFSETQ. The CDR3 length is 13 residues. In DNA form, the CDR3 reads TGCGCCAGCAGCTCCTCAGTTTCCTACGAGCAGTACTTC. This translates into CASSSSVSYEQYF.

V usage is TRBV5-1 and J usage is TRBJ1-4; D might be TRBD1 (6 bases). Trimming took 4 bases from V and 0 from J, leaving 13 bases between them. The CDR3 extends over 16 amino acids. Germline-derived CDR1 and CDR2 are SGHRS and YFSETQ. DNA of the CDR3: TGCGCCAGCAGCCCGGACAGCTGGTCAACTAATGAAAAACTGTTTTTT. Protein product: CASSPDSWSTNEKLFF.

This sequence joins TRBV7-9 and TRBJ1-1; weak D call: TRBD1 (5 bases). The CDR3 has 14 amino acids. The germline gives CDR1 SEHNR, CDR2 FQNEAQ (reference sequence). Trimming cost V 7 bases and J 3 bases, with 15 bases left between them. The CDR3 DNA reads TGTGCCAGCACCAAGGGGTGGGAGGACACTGAAGCTTTCTTT. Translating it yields CASTKGWEDTEAFF.

The chain's CDR3 is CASRAGRRNTEAFF. CDR3 in DNA: TGTGCCAGCAGAGCGGGACGGCGGAACACTGAAGCTTTCTTT. J is TRBJ1-1 and V is TRBV2; D possibly corresponds to TRBD1 (5 bases). The CDR3 runs to 14 residues. V was clipped by 6 bases and J by 1 base, with 12 bases between them. Germline CDR1 reads SNHLY; CDR2 reads FYNNEI.

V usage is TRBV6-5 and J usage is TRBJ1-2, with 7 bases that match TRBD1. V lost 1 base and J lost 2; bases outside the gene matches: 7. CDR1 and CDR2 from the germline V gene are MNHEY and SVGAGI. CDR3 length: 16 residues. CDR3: CASSYLLLGQNYGYTF. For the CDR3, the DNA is TGTGCCAGCAGTTACTTACTCTTGGGACAGAACTATGGCTACACCTTC.